This TCR beta chain is from a study of tumor-infiltrating lymphocytes in primary liver carcinoma. The overall study: All patients had surgically resected primary liver carcinoma. The patients, men and women alike, were aged 30 to 69 years. The neoplasms were of stage T1-T3 N0M0, with dimensions of roughly 4.2 to 10 cm across. Sample yields of productive TCRbeta reads, ranging from roughly 3.5 to 7.13 million, were similar across tissue types.

Germline CDR1 SGHAT, CDR2 FQNNGV. This CDR3 is built from 16 residues. For blood RNA, unsorted whole blood served as the source, and germline DNA was extracted too. With respect to this clonotype: At one end the junction does not follow the germline gene, possibly because of a read error.

A constant-region primer served to make TCR beta cDNA from about 0.5 ug total RNA. What produced the TCR beta libraries was three nested multiplex PCR rounds using slightly modified ARM-PCR. Each of the first two PCR rounds ran roughly 9 cycles with TRBV1-TRBV30 forward and C-beta reverse primers. From the multiplex PCR reads, TCRdb called clonotypes with MiXCR, one entry per CDR3 protein. The profile covers 300,000 to 350,000 distinct CDR3 sequences, with approximately 65% appearing a single time and roughly 6.5% taken by the ten largest. V gene TRBV11-2 combines with J gene TRBJ1-6; D is possibly TRBD1 (5 bases). The sequencing sample was made of peripheral blood. This receptor was taken from a man between 35 and 55 years old with primary liver carcinoma and hepatitis B virus infection. This chain's CDR3 is CVSSLSPGGHNSPLHF. The CDR3 DNA follows: TGTGTCAGCAGCTTATCCCCTGGGGGTCATAATTCACCCCTCCACTTT.